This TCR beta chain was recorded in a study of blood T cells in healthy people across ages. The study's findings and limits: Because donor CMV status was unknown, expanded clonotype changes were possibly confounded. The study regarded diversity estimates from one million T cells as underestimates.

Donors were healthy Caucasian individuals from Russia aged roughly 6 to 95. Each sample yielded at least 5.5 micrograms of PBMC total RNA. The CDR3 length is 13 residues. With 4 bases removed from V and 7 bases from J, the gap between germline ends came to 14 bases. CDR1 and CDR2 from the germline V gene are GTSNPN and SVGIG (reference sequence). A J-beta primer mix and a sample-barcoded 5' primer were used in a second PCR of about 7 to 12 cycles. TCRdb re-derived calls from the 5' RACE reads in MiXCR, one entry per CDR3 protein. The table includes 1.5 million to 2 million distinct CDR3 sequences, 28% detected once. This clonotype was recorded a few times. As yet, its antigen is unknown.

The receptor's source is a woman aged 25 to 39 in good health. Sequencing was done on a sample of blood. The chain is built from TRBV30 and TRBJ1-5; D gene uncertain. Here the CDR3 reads CAWNPTPGQPQHF. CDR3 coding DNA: TGTGCCTGGAATCCAACCCCGGGGCAGCCCCAGCATTTT.